This TCR beta chain was documented in a study of blood T cell repertoires in COVID-19. Looking at the study overall: The United States, Italy and Spain provided the acute and convalescent COVID-19 samples.

How the authors handled the data: Reference gene primer amplification gave estimated nucleated cell counts. Data came from immunoSEQ multiplex PCR; TCRdb stores just in-frame clones and leaves some out. V and J calls and clone size are as listed in that table; D and trimming were resolved from the DNA. This table has about 89,000 clones, about 77% appearing once. The CDR3 contains 13 residues. The germline gives CDR1 MNHNY, CDR2 SVGAGI (reference sequence). V gave up 5 bases and J gave up 6 bases; unmatched junction bases: 6. Seattle-derived patients entered the study during active infection and were followed longitudinally.

The TCR sequence derives from a man aged 65 to 85 with COVID-19, enrolled during active disease. Material: peripheral blood. V usage is TRBV6-6 and J usage is TRBJ1-1; 7 nucleotides line up with TRBD1. The CDR3: CASSTSQGPEAFF. For the CDR3, the DNA is TGTGCCAGCAGTACCTCACAGGGGCCTGAAGCTTTCTTT.